The present T cell receptor (beta chain) was sequenced within a study of control samples from healthy donors and cancer patients. The CDR3 has 13 amino acids. Trimming stripped 6 bases from V and 6 bases from J, with 12 bases between. Germline V gene lookup returns CDR1 MGHRA and CDR2 YSYEKL. This clone has only one observation. Only in-frame clones appear in the TCRdb table, and some are missing; sequencing was by immunoSEQ multiplex PCR. The sample consists of 170,000 or so clones, around 89% of them appearing once. Specimen: blood. The receptor was isolated from a woman between 45 and 65 years old in good health. This rearrangement joins TRBV4-1 to TRBJ1-5; TRBD1 might be the D (5 bases). The DNA of the CDR3 is TGCGCCAGCAGGCGGGGGGTCGGTCAGCCCCAGCATTTT. Translating gives CASRRGVGQPQHF.